Listed here are 2 T cell receptor beta chains from one sample, sequenced in a study of blood T cell repertoires in COVID-19. Profiling relied on immunoSEQ multiplex PCR, and the TCRdb table lists in-frame clones only, not all of them. This sample has 150,000 or so clones, with 75% to 90% found just once. Sequenced material: peripheral blood. All receptors come from a woman aged 40 to 50 with acute or convalescent COVID-19.

V is TRBV10-1 and J is TRBJ2-3, with D perhaps matching TRBD2 (5 bases). Trimming left V 3 bases short and J 6 bases short, with 10 bases between. CDR3 length: 13 amino acids. Germline CDR1 reads WNHNN; CDR2 reads SYGVQD (reference sequence). CDR3 nucleotides: TGCGCCAGCAGTGACCGGCCGGGGGATACGCAGTATTTT. As protein: CASSDRPGDTQYF.

This chain uses TRBV24-1 with TRBJ2-1, with 9 bases identical to TRBD2. Germline trimming cut 3 bases from V and 1 base from J; bases unmatched to any gene: 12. In germline, CDR1 is KGHDR, CDR2 SFDVKD. The CDR3 covers 19 residues. This CDR3 is CATSDSRAVAGASYNEQFF. For the CDR3, the DNA is TGTGCCACCAGTGATAGTCGGGCCGTAGCGGGAGCGTCCTACAATGAGCAGTTCTTC.